One T cell receptor beta chain is described in this entry. The record originates from a study of blood T cell repertoires in COVID-19. At the level of the study: Both acute and convalescent COVID-19 samples were obtained from the United States, Italy and Spain. Sources were T cells, B-cell-depleted T cells, or PBMCs; the material itself was cDNA or gDNA.

Methods used by the authors: Amplified reference gene primers provided the basis for estimating nucleated cell counts. Produced via immunoSEQ multiplex PCR; TCRdb's table is partial and in-frame only. The V and J calls and the clone size are those of that table, but D and trimming were determined from the DNA. The sample shows approximately 94,000 clones, roughly 90% of them seen only once. The clonotype comes from a man in his forties or fifties with active COVID-19. The sample comprised peripheral blood.

CDR3 in amino acids: CASSYQGTDTQYF. Here the CDR3 DNA reads TGTGCCAGCAGTTACCAGGGGACAGATACGCAGTATTTT. The J gene is TRBJ2-3, the V gene TRBV3-1 (or the pseudogene TRBV3-2), with D perhaps matching TRBD1 (6 bases). This CDR3 has 13 amino acids. Trimming shortened V by 6 bases and J by 3 bases, and 10 bases separated the two germline ends. The germline CDR1 and CDR2 sequences are LGHDT and YNNKEL (reference sequence).